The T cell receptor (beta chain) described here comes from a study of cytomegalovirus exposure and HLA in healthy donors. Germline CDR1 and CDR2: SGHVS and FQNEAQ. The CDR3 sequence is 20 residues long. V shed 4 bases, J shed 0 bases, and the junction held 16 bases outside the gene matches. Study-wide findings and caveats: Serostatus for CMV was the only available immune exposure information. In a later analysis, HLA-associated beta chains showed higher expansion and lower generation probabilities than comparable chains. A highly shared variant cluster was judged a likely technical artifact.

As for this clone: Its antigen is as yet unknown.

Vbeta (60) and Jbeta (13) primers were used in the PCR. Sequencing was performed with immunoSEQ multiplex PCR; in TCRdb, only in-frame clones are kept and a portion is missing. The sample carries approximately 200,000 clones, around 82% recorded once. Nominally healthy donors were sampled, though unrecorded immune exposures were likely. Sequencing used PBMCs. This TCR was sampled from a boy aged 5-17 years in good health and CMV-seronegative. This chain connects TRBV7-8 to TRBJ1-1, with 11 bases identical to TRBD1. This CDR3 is CASSSPGQGESDYMNTEAFF. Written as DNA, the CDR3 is TGTGCCAGCAGCTCGCCGGGACAGGGGGAATCTGATTACATGAACACTGAAGCTTTCTTT. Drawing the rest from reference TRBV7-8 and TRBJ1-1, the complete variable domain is GAGVSQSPRYKVAKRGQDVALRCDPISGHVSLFWYQQALGQGPEFLTYFQNEAQLDKSGLPSDRFFAERPEGSVSTLKIQRTQQEDSAVYLCASSSPGQGESDYMNTEAFFGQGTRLTVV.